The present TCR beta chain was sequenced within a study of liver allograft versus peripheral blood T cells. Study information: Recipients' peripheral blood served as the comparator for T cell receptor repertoires in transplanted livers. Overall study results and limits: Repertoires found inside liver allografts reportedly differed from T cell receptor repertoires in peripheral blood.

There are many counts of this clonotype. Its target is not known. TCRdb called the reads again in MiXCR, with one record for every CDR3 protein. This sample has approximately 10,000 distinct CDR3 sequences, with approximately 19% found just once. The receptor comes from a human patient who had a liver transplant. The T cells may come from the graft donor.

For the CDR3, the DNA is TGTGCCAGCAGCTCCCAGGGTCGGAACACCCTGAACTATGGCTACACCTTC. As protein: CASSSQGRNTLNYGYTF. The chain uses TRBV5-4 and TRBJ1-2; perhaps TRBD1 as D (5 bases). The CDR3 is 17 residues long. Trimming stripped 3 bases from V and 2 bases from J, with 20 bases between. Per the germline V gene, CDR1 is SGHNT and CDR2 is YYREEE (reference sequence).